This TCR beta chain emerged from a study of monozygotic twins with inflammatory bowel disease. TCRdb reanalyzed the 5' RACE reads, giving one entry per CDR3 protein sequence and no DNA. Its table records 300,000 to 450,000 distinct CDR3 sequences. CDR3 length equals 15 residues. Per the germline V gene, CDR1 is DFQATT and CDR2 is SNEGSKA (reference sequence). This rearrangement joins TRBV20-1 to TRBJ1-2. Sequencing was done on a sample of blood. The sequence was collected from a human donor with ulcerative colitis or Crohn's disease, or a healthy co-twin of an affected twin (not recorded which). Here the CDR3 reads CSARDSWRENYGYTF.